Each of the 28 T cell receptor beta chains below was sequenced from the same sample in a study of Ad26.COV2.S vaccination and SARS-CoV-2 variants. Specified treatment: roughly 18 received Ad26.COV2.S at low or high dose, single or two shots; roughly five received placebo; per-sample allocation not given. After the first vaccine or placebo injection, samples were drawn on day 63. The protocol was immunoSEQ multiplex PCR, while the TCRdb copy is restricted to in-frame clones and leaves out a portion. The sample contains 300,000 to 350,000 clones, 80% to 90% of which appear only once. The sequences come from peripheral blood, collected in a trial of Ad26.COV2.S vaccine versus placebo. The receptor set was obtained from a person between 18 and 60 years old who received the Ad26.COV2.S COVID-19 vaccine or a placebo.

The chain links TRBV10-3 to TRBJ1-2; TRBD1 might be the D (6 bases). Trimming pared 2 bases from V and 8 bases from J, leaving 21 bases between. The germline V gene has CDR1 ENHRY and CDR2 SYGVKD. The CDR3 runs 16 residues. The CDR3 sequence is CAISEVNRAPLWGYTF. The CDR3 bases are TGTGCCATCAGTGAGGTTAACAGGGCACCATTATGGGGCTACACCTTC.

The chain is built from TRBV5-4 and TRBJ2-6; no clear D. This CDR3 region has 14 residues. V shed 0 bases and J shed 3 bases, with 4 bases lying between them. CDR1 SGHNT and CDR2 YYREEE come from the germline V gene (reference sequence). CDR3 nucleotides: TGTGCCAGCAGCTTGGGGGGTGGGGCCAACGTCCTGACTTTC. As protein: CASSLGGGANVLTF.

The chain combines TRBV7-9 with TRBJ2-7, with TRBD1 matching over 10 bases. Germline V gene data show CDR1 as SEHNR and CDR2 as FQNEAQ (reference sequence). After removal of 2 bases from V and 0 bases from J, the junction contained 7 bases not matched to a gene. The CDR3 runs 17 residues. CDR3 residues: CASSLPTRTGGSYEQYF. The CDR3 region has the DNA TGTGCCAGCAGCTTACCAACTCGGACAGGGGGCTCCTACGAGCAGTACTTC.

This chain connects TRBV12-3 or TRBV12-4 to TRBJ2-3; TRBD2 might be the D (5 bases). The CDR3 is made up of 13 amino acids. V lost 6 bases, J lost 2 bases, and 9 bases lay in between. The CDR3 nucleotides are TGTGCCAGCAGGGAGGAGAACACAGATACGCAGTATTTT. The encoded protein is CASREENTDTQYF.

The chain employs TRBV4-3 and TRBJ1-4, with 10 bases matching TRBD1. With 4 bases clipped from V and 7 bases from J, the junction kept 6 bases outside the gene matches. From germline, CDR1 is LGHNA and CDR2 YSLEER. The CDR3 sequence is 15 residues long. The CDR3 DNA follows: TGCGCCAGCAGCCGTACCGGGACAGGGGTTGAAAAACTGTTTTTT. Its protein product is CASSRTGTGVEKLFF.

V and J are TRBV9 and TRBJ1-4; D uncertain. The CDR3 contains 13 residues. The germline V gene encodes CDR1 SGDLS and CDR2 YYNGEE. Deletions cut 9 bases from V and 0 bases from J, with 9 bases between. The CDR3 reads CATKHATNEKLFF. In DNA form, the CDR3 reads TGTGCCACCAAACATGCAACTAATGAAAAACTGTTTTTT. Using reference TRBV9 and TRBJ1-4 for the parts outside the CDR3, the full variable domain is DSGVTQTPKHLITATGQRVTLRCSPRSGDLSVYWYQQSLDQGLQFLIQYYNGEERAKGNILERFSAQQFPDLHSELNLSSLELGDSALYFCATKHATNEKLFFGSGTQLSVL.

The CDR3 loop reads CASEGQGATDTQYF. CDR3 nucleotide sequence: TGTGCCAGTGAGGGACAGGGAGCCACAGATACGCAGTATTTT. The chain links TRBV19 to TRBJ2-3; TRBD1 aligns across 9 bases. CDR3 length: 14 amino acids. Germline V gives CDR1 LNHDA, CDR2 SQIVND (reference sequence). V lost 8 bases and J lost 2; bases outside the gene matches: 5.

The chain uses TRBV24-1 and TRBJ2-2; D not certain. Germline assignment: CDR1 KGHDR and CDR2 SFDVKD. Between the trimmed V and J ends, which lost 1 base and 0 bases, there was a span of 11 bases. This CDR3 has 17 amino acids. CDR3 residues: CATSDLPSTSNTGELFF. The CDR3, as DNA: TGTGCCACCAGTGATTTACCAAGCACCTCGAACACCGGGGAGCTGTTTTTT.

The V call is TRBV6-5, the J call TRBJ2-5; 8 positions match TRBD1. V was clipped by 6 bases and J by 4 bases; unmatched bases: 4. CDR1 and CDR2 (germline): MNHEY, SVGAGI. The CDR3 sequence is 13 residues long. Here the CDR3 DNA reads TGTGCCAGCAGACGGACAGGGCTAGAGACCCAGTACTTC. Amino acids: CASRRTGLETQYF.

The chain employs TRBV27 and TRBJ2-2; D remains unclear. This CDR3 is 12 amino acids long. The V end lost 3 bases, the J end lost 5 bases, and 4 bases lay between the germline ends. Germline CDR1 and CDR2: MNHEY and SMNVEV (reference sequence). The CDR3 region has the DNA TGTGCCAGCAGTTTTCTTACCGGGGAGCTGTTTTTT. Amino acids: CASSFLTGELFF.

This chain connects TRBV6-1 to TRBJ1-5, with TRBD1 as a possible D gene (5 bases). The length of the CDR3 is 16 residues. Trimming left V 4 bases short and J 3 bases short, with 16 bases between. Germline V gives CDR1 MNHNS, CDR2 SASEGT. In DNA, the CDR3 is TGTGCCAGCAGTGTCGGTGGAGGGGTTTCCAATCAGCCCCAGCATTTT. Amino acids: CASSVGGGVSNQPQHF.

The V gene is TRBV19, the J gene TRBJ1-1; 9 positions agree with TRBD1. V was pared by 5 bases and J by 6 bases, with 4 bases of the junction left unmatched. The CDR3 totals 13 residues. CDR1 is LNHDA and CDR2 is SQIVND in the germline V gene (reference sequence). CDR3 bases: TGTGCCAGTAGTTTAAGACAGGGGGCTGAAGCTTTCTTT. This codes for CASSLRQGAEAFF.

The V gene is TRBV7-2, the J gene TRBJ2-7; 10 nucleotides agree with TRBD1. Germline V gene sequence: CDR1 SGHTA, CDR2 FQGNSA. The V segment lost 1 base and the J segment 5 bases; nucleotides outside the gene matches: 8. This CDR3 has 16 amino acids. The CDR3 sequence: CASSLGPGQGVNEQYF. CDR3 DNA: TGTGCCAGCAGCTTAGGCCCAGGACAGGGGGTGAACGAGCAGTACTTC.

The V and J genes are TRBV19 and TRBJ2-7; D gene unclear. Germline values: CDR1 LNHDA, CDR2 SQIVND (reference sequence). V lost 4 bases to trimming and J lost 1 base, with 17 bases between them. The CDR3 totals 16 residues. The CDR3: CASSTPRFGDSYEQYF. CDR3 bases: TGTGCCAGTAGTACCCCTCGTTTCGGTGATTCCTACGAGCAGTACTTC.

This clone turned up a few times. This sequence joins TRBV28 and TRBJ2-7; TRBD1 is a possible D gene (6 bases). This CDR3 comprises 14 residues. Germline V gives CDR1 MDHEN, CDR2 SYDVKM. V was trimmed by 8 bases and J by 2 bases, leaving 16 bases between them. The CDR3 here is CASASPGAAYEQYF. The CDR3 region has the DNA TGTGCCAGCGCCTCGCCAGGGGCCGCCTACGAGCAGTACTTC. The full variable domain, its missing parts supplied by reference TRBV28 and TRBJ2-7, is DVKVTQSSRYLVKRTGEKVFLECVQDMDHENMFWYRQDPGLGLRLIYFSYDVKMKEKGDIPEGYSVSREKKERFSLILESASTNQTSMYLCASASPGAAYEQYFGPGTRLTVT.

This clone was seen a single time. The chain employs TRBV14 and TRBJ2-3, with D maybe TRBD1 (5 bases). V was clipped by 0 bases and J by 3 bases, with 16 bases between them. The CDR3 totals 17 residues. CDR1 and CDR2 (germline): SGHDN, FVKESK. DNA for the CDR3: TGTGCCAGCAGCCAAGATAGGGGTAGGGGCTGGACAGATACGCAGTATTTT. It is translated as CASSQDRGRGWTDTQYF.

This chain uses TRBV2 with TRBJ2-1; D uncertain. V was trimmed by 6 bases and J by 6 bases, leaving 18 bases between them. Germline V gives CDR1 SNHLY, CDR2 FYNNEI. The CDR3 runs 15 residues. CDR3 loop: CASRGLRIQPNEQFF. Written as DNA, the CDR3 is TGTGCCAGCAGGGGCTTACGGATTCAACCCAATGAGCAGTTCTTC.

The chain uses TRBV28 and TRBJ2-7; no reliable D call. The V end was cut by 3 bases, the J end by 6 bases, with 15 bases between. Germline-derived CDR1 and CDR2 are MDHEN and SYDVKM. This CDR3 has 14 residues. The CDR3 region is CASSLIRRTTEQYF. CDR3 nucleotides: TGTGCCAGCAGTTTGATACGGCGGACGACCGAGCAGTACTTC.

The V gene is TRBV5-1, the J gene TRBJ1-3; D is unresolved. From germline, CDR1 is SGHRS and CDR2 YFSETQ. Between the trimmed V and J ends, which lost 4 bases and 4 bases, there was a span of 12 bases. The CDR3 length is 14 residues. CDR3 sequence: CASSPDAGGNTIYF. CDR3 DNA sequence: TGCGCCAGCAGCCCCGACGCTGGGGGAAACACCATATATTTT.

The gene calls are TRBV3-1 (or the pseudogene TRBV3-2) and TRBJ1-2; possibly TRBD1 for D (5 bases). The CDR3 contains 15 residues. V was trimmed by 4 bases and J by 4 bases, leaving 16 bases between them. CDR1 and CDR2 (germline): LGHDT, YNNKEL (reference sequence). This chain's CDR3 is CASSRGFGDFYGYTF. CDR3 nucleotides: TGTGCCAGCAGCCGGGGCTTCGGAGATTTCTATGGCTACACCTTC.

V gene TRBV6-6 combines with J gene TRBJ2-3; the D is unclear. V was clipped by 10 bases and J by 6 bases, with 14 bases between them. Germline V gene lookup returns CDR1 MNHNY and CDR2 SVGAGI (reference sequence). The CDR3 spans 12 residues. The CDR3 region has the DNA TGTGCCATAGGGTCCCTCGGGGATACGCAGTATTTT. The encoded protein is CAIGSLGDTQYF.

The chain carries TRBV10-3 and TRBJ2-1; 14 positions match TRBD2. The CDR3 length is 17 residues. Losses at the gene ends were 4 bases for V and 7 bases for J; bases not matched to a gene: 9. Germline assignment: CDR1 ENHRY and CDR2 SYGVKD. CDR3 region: CAISALTSGRERNEQFF. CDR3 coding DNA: TGTGCCATCAGTGCACTGACTAGCGGGAGGGAGAGGAATGAGCAGTTCTTC.

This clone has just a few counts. The CDR3 DNA sequence: TGCGCCAGCAGCCAAGATTGGGGGACTCCCGCCGAAGCTTTCTTT. This sequence encodes CASSQDWGTPAEAFF. The genes are TRBV4-3 and TRBJ1-1; the D gene is possibly TRBD1 (5 bases). V dropped 0 bases and J dropped 8 bases, with 16 bases sitting between them. This CDR3 is 15 amino acids long. Germline V CDR1 and CDR2: LGHNA, YSLEER.

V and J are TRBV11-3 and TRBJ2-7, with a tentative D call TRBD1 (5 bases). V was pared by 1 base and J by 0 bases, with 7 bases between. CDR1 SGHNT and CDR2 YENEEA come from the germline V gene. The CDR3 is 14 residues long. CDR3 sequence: CASSLGQNSYEQYF. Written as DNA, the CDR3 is TGTGCCAGCAGCTTAGGACAGAACTCCTACGAGCAGTACTTC.

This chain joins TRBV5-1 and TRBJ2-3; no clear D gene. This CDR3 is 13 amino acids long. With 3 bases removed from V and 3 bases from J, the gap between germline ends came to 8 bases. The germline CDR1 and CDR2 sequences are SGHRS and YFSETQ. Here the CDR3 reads CASSSYSTDTQYF. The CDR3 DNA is TGCGCCAGCAGCTCCTACTCAACAGATACGCAGTATTTT.

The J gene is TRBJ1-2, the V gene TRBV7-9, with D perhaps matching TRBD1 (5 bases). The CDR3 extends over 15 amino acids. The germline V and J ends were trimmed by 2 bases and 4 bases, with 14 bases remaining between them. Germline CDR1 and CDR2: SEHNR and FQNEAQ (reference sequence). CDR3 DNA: TGTGCCAGCAGCTTAAGTTATCGGCAGGGCTATGGCTACACCTTC. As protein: CASSLSYRQGYGYTF. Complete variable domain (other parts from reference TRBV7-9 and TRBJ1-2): DTGVSQNPRHKITKRGQNVTFRCDPISEHNRLYWYRQTLGQGPEFLTYFQNEAQLEKSRLLSDRFSAERPKGSFSTLEIQRTEQGDSAMYLCASSLSYRQGYGYTFGSGTRLTVV.

CDR3 region: CASSLQGDTEAFF. CDR3 in DNA: TGCGCCAGCAGCCTACAGGGGGACACTGAAGCTTTCTTT. J is TRBJ1-1 and V is TRBV5-1; 8 nucleotides match TRBD1. After removal of 4 bases from V and 3 bases from J, the junction contained 2 bases not matched to a gene. The CDR3 runs to 13 residues. Looked up from germline, CDR1 is SGHRS and CDR2 is YFSETQ.

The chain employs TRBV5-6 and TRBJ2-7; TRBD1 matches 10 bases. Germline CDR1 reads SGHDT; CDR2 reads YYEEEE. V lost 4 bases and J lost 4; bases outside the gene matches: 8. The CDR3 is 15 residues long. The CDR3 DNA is TGTGCCAGCAGCCGCGGGACAGGGGTTTTTTACGAGCAGTACTTC. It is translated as CASSRGTGVFYEQYF.